This TCR beta chain was profiled in a study of Ad26.COV2.S vaccination and SARS-CoV-2 variants. About the research overall: Donor was one of the participants in the Ad26.COV2.S arm of the COV1001 trial.

Germline V CDR1 and CDR2: LNHDA, SQIVND (reference sequence). This CDR3 spans 15 amino acids. Trimming took off 5 bases at V and 2 bases at J, with 13 bases between the two ends. As to this clone: Antigen: not known.

Study conclusions and caveats: Vaccine recipients surpassed placebo recipients in spike-specific TCR breadth.

Treatment indicated: approximately 18 received Ad26.COV2.S at low or high dose, single or two shots; five or six received placebo; per-sample allocation not given. After the first vaccine or placebo injection, samples were drawn on day 63. Sequenced by immunoSEQ multiplex PCR; TCRdb stores in-frame clones only, minus some. Of 350,000 to 500,000 clones in the sample, about 92% were seen once. The starting material was peripheral blood, obtained in a trial of Ad26.COV2.S vaccine versus placebo. The chain carries TRBV19 and TRBJ2-1; weak D call: TRBD2 (5 bases). The TCR comes from a person between 18 and 65 years old who received the Ad26.COV2.S COVID-19 vaccine or a placebo. The CDR3 is CASSLGGPPYNEQFF. The DNA for the CDR3 is TGTGCCAGTAGTCTGGGCGGGCCTCCCTACAATGAGCAGTTCTTC.